The rows below give T cell receptor beta chains drawn from one sample of a study of cytomegalovirus exposure and HLA in healthy donors. Sequenced by immunoSEQ multiplex PCR; TCRdb stores in-frame clones only, minus some. The sample lists 150,000 to 200,000 clones, about four fifths occurring once. The sample consisted of PBMCs. Receptors were obtained from a woman aged 45-59 years in good health and CMV-seronegative. The CDR3 runs from the conserved cysteine through the conserved F or W. D genes are given only for firm matches. Clone size is stated in some rows and not others, as once, few, many or a class when expanded.

J gene | V gene | D gene | CDR3 length | clone size | CDR3 DNA | CDR3 protein
TRBJ2-1 | TRBV19 | . | 14 | . | TGTGCCAGTAGTTCATTCGGGGGTAAGAATGAGCAGTTCTTC | CASSSFGGKNEQFF
TRBJ1-1 | TRBV5-1 | . | 14 | . | TGCGCCAGCAGCTTGGAGGGAGGCGGCACTGAAGCTTTCTTT | CASSLEGGGTEAFF
TRBJ2-7 | TRBV5-1 | TRBD1 | 14 | . | TGCGCCAGCAGCTTGGCCAGGGGGCTCGACGAGCAGTACTTC | CASSLARGLDEQYF
TRBJ1-2 | TRBV28 | . | 14 | . | TGTGCCAGCAGTTTGGCACCAAATAACTATGGCTACACCTTC | CASSLAPNNYGYTF
TRBJ2-6 | TRBV6-4 | . | 16 | . | TGTGCCAGCAGTCCGGGACTTTCCTCTGGGGCCAACGTCCTGACTTTC | CASSPGLSSGANVLTF
TRBJ2-5 | TRBV27 | . | 13 | few | TGTGCCAGCAGTTTCCGGGGGAAAGAGACCCAGTACTTC | CASSFRGKETQYF
TRBJ1-6 | TRBV6-1 | . | 13 | . | TGTGCCAGCGGATCAAGGGGTGATTCACCCCTCCACTTT | CASGSRGDSPLHF
TRBJ1-5 | TRBV7-9 | TRBD1 | 18 | . | TGTTCCAGCAGTTCGGGACAGGGGGCGGGGGTTAGCAATCAGCCCCAGCATTTT | CSSSSGQGAGVSNQPQHF
TRBJ2-3 | TRBV19 | . | 13 | once | TGTGCCAGTAGTGAGCTGAAGCGACAGAGGAGTTATTTT | CASSELKRQRSYF
TRBJ2-2 | TRBV7-9 | . | 15 | . | TGTGCCAGCAGCAACCCGACAGGGAACACCGGGGAGCTGTTTTTT | CASSNPTGNTGELFF
TRBJ2-7 | TRBV29-1 | TRBD2 | 13 | . | TGCAGCGGCGCTAGCGGACCCCACTACGAGCAGTACTTC | CSGASGPHYEQYF
TRBJ1-2 | TRBV7-2 | . | 15 | few | TGTGCCAGCAGCTCCACCGGGACAACCTCCTATGGCTACACCTTC | CASSSTGTTSYGYTF
TRBJ2-7 | TRBV27 | . | 14 | . | TGTGCCAGCAGCCGGACGGACAGTAACTACGAGCAGTACTTC | CASSRTDSNYEQYF
TRBJ2-7 | TRBV28 | . | 11 | . | TGTGCCAGCAGTACCTACTACGAGCAGTACTTC | CASSTYYEQYF
TRBJ2-1 | TRBV30 | TRBD2 | 15 | . | TGTGCCTGGAGTCGGGATAGCGGGAGGGCCCATGAGCAGTTCTTC | CAWSRDSGRAHEQFF
TRBJ2-1 | TRBV29-1 | TRBD2 | 16 | few | TGCAGCGTTGTCCTAGCGGGGGGATCGGGTTACAATGAGCAGTTCTTC | CSVVLAGGSGYNEQFF
TRBJ2-2 | TRBV7-7 | . | 13 | . | TGTGCTAGCAGCCGTCAGGGGACCGGGGAGCTGTTTTTT | CASSRQGTGELFF
TRBJ1-1 | TRBV19 | TRBD1 | 15 | . | TGTGCCAGTACCCCGGGACAGGGTTTCCCGTCTGAAGCTTTCTTT | CASTPGQGFPSEAFF
TRBJ1-3 | TRBV7-9 | TRBD1 | 15 | . | TGTTCCAGCAGCACACGGACAGGGGGAGGAAACACCATATATTTT | CSSSTRTGGGNTIYF
TRBJ1-2 | TRBV25-1 | . | 17 | . | TGTGCCAGCAGTGAAGCCGTTATGGACAGAACTAACTATGGCTACACCTTC | CASSEAVMDRTNYGYTF